Only a few counts were recorded for the clone carrying this T cell receptor (beta chain). Its specificity is unknown. The data derive from a study of beta chain features in type 1 diabetes. General study points: Sequencing from cDNA could over-represent high-TCR-expressing cells. At VDJ recombination sites, type 1 diabetes patients had fewer insertions and more deleted nucleotides. It was possible that PCR favored shorter templates, equally so in patients and controls.

The study reverse transcribed the entire isolated RNA, so it sequenced expressed TCRB transcripts. It was found that naive, central memory and regulatory T cell samples averaged approximately 3.6 million reads. Repertoires were generated with immunoSEQ multiplex PCR, while TCRdb's copy carries only in-frame clones and drops some. The data hold roughly 310,000 clones, with approximately 10% observed a single time. Trimming stripped 0 bases from V and 6 bases from J, with 11 bases between. The CDR3 loop spans 14 amino acids. CDR1 is SGDLS and CDR2 is YYNGEE in the germline V gene. This chain connects TRBV9 to TRBJ2-3; D gene unclear. Sequenced: naive CD4+ T cells from blood. This receptor was obtained from a woman aged 30 to 39 in good health. The CDR3 nucleotides are TGTGCCAGCAGCGTAGAATCGGCGGTTGATACGCAGTATTTT. Its protein product is CASSVESAVDTQYF.